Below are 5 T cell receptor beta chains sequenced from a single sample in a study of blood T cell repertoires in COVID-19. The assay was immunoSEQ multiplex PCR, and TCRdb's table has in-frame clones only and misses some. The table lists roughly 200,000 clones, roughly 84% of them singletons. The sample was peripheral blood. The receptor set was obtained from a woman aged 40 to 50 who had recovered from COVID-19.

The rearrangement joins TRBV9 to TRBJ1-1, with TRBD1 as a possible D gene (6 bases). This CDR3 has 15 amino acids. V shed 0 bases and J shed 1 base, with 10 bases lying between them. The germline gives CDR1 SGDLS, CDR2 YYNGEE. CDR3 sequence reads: CASSVAGGANTEAFF. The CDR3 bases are TGTGCCAGCAGCGTAGCGGGGGGGGCGAACACTGAAGCTTTCTTT.

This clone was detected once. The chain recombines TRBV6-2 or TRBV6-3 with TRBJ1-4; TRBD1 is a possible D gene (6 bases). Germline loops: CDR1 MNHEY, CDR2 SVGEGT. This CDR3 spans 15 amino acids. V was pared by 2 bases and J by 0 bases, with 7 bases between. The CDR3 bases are TGTGCCAGCAGTTACCGGACAGCAACTAATGAAAAACTGTTTTTT. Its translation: CASSYRTATNEKLFF.

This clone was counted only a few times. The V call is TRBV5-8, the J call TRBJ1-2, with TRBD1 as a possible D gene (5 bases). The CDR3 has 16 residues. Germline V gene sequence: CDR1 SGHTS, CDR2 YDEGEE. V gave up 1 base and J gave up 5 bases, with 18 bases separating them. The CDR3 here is CASSLSPRTTLYGYTF. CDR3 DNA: TGTGCCAGCAGCTTGTCCCCAAGGACAACATTATATGGCTACACCTTC.

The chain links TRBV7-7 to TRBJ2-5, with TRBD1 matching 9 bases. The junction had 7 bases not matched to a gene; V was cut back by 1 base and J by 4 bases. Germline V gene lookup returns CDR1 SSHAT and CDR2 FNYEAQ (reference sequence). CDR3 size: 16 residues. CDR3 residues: CASSLEGSQGAETQYF. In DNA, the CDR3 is TGTGCCAGCAGCTTAGAGGGGTCACAGGGGGCAGAGACCCAGTACTTC. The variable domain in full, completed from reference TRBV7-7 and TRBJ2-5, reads GAGVSQSPRYKVTKRGQDVTLRCDPISSHATLYWYQQALGQGPEFLTYFNYEAQPDKSGLPSDRFSAERPEGSISTLTIQRTEQRDSAMYRCASSLEGSQGAETQYFGPGTRLLVL.

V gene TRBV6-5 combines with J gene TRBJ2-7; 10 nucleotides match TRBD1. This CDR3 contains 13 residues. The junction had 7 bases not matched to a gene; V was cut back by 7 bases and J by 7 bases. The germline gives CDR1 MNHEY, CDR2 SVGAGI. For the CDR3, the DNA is TGTGCCAGCACCCGACAGGGGGCAAGGGAGCAGTACTTC. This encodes CASTRQGAREQYF.